One and the same sample provided the 28 T cell receptor beta chains below, sequenced in a study of cytomegalovirus exposure and HLA in healthy donors. PCR primers comprised 60 Vbeta and 13 Jbeta primers. The table came from immunoSEQ multiplex PCR; TCRdb's copy has only in-frame clones and leaves some out. Here the sample spans under 200,000 clones, about 70% being singletons. The sequencing sample was made of PBMCs. The receptors were sampled from a woman in her thirties in good health and CMV-seronegative.

The rearrangement links TRBV4-1 to TRBJ2-4; no definite D call. This CDR3 has 14 residues. Germline V gene data show CDR1 as MGHRA and CDR2 as YSYEKL. Trimming stripped 0 bases from V and 5 bases from J, with 8 bases between. CDR3 bases: TGCGCCAGCAGCCAAGAGTTTCGGGAAAACATTCAGTACTTC. It is translated as CASSQEFRENIQYF.

This CDR3 reads CASSLGTGFRMNTEAFF. The CDR3 DNA sequence: TGTGCCAGCAGCTTGGGGACAGGGTTTCGTATGAACACTGAAGCTTTCTTT. The chain carries TRBV5-6 and TRBJ1-1, with 8 bases aligning to TRBD1. The germline V gene has CDR1 SGHDT and CDR2 YYEEEE. V was pared by 0 bases and J by 0 bases, with 7 bases of the junction left unmatched. The CDR3 is 17 amino acids.

The J gene is TRBJ1-2, the V gene TRBV25-1, with D perhaps TRBD1 (5 bases). The CDR3 has 17 residues. The V and J ends lost 4 bases and 0 bases respectively, with 18 bases between them. CDR1 MGHDK and CDR2 SYGVNS come from the germline V gene. CDR3 region: CASSAHPDTTANYGYTF. In nucleotides, the CDR3 is TGTGCCAGCAGTGCCCATCCGGACACCACAGCTAACTATGGCTACACCTTC.

This rearrangement joins TRBV6-5 to TRBJ1-2, with TRBD1 matching over 10 bases. Unmatched junction bases numbered 5, after V lost 0 bases and J lost 7 bases. The CDR3 covers 15 residues. Germline lookup yields CDR1 MNHEY and CDR2 SVGAGI. The CDR3 nucleotides are TGTGCCAGCAGTTACTCGGGGACAGGGGTGGGTGGCTACACCTTC. Its translation: CASSYSGTGVGGYTF.

The chain has TRBV6-1 and TRBJ2-4, with D possibly TRBD1 on 5 matching bases. This CDR3 has 16 amino acids. From germline, CDR1 is MNHNS and CDR2 SASEGT. Trimming left V 1 base short and J 0 bases short, with 10 bases between. CDR3 sequence: CASSEEGAEAKNIQYF. The CDR3 bases are TGTGCCAGCAGTGAAGAAGGGGCGGAAGCCAAAAACATTCAGTACTTC.

This clone showed up just a few times. This rearrangement joins TRBV29-1 to TRBJ2-6; 8 positions agree with TRBD1. The CDR3 sequence is 17 residues long. CDR1 SQVTM and CDR2 ANQGSEA come from the germline V gene. V was pared by 5 bases and J by 2 bases, with 11 bases of the junction left unmatched. The CDR3 sequence is CSVPAGTGYAGANVLTF. DNA of the CDR3: TGCAGCGTTCCCGCCGGGACAGGTTACGCTGGGGCCAACGTCCTGACTTTC.

The chain joins TRBV5-4 to TRBJ2-5, with 12 nucleotides matching TRBD1. J lost 8 bases, V lost 0 bases, and 8 bases had no gene match. The CDR3 length is 16 residues. Per the germline V gene, CDR1 is SGHNT and CDR2 is YYREEE (reference sequence). This CDR3 is CASSLGGDRGLETQYF. CDR3 bases: TGTGCCAGCAGCTTGGGAGGGGACAGGGGGCTTGAAACCCAGTACTTC.

This clone has just a few counts. The chain combines TRBV5-5 with TRBJ2-7; TRBD2 matches 11 bases. CDR3 length: 19 residues. CDR1 is SGHKS, CDR2 YYEKEE, per germline (reference sequence). V lost 4 bases, J lost 0 bases, and 15 bases stayed unmatched. CDR3 sequence: CASSPILSLAGASSYEQYF. CDR3 nucleotide sequence: TGTGCCAGCAGCCCTATATTGTCACTAGCGGGGGCCAGCTCCTACGAGCAGTACTTC.

The V gene is TRBV7-4, the J gene TRBJ1-1, with a possible D match to TRBD1 (5 bases). V lost 5 bases, J lost 0 bases, and 22 bases lay in between. Germline V gene data show CDR1 as SGHVT and CDR2 as SQSDAQ. This CDR3 spans 18 amino acids. For the CDR3, the DNA is TGTGCCAGCAGCCTCTGGACGGGGGTATTGGGCATGAACACTGAAGCTTTCTTT. Its protein product is CASSLWTGVLGMNTEAFF.

This clone was observed a few times. The V call is TRBV20-1, the J call TRBJ1-2; tentatively, D is TRBD1 (5 bases). The CDR3 sequence is 11 residues long. Germline CDR1 reads DFQATT; CDR2 reads SNEGSKA (reference sequence). V was shortened by 0 bases and J by 7 bases, with 6 bases between the two germline ends. CDR3 DNA: TGCAGTGCTAGAGAAGGGGCTGGCTACACCTTC. This gives the protein CSAREGAGYTF.

This clone was seen a handful of times. The V and J genes are TRBV10-3 and TRBJ1-1; tentative D call: TRBD1 (5 bases). Per the germline V gene, CDR1 is ENHRY and CDR2 is SYGVKD. The CDR3 has 13 residues. Between the trimmed V and J ends, which lost 6 bases and 3 bases, there was a span of 11 bases. The CDR3 sequence: CAIRGQGDTEAFF. The DNA for the CDR3 is TGTGCCATCAGGGGGCAGGGCGACACTGAAGCTTTCTTT.

This clone occurred a few times. The V call is TRBV25-1, the J call TRBJ2-2, with D maybe TRBD1 (5 bases). The V end was cut by 5 bases, the J end by 4 bases, with 11 bases between. CDR1 and CDR2 from the germline V gene are MGHDK and SYGVNS. The CDR3 extends over 14 amino acids. The CDR3 is CASSSRTPTGELFF. DNA for the CDR3: TGTGCCAGCAGTTCCAGGACACCCACCGGGGAGCTGTTTTTT.

As regards this clone: Since no conserved phenylalanine or tryptophan closes the CDR3, a read error is the likely cause. The chain couples TRBV6-6 to TRBJ1-1; 8 bases align to TRBD1. This CDR3 spans 14 amino acids. V shed 2 bases, J shed 5 bases, and the junction held 4 bases outside the gene matches. Germline V gene lookup returns CDR1 MNHNY and CDR2 SVGAGI (reference sequence). This CDR3 reads CASSYRTGRTEAFL. The DNA for the CDR3 is TGTGCCAGCAGTTACCGGACAGGGAGGACTGAAGCTTTCCTT.

Notes on this clone: The junction differs from germline at one of its ends, possibly a read error. The chain joins TRBV7-8 to TRBJ2-5; D is undetermined. The CDR3 spans 11 residues. Germline assignment: CDR1 SGHVS and CDR2 FQNEAQ. The CDR3 DNA reads TGTGCCAGCAGCTTAGGTGTTAGCCGAAACTTC. This sequence encodes CASSLGVSRNF.

This clone was observed once. The V call is TRBV7-9, the J call TRBJ2-2; maybe TRBD2 (5 bases). This CDR3 has 15 residues. Trimming removed 5 bases from V and 6 bases from J, with 16 bases in between. CDR1 is SEHNR, CDR2 FQNEAQ, per germline (reference sequence). The CDR3 spells CASSPPVTKPGELFF. The DNA for the CDR3 is TGTGCCAGCAGCCCACCAGTGACTAAGCCCGGGGAGCTGTTTTTT.

CDR3 sequence (DNA): TGCAGCGTGAAATCAGGGGAAATAGCCAAAAACATTCAGTACTTC. It translates to CSVKSGEIAKNIQYF. The chain has TRBV29-1 and TRBJ2-4; perhaps TRBD1 as D (6 bases). With 6 bases removed from V and 0 bases from J, the gap between germline ends came to 15 bases. The CDR3 runs to 15 residues. Germline V gives CDR1 SQVTM, CDR2 ANQGSEA.

The rearrangement uses TRBV7-9 and TRBJ1-3; D remains unclear. The germline V gene encodes CDR1 SEHNR and CDR2 FQNEAQ (reference sequence). Trimming removed 0 bases from V and 3 bases from J, with 15 bases in between. The CDR3 is made up of 17 amino acids. The DNA of the CDR3 is TGTGCCAGCAGCTTAGCGAGATCTACTAGGCTTGGAAACACCATATATTTT. Encoded protein: CASSLARSTRLGNTIYF.

The chain recombines TRBV19 with TRBJ2-6; TRBD1 matches 9 bases. Germline V gene data show CDR1 as LNHDA and CDR2 as SQIVND (reference sequence). The trim removed 4 bases at V and 0 bases at J, leaving 4 bases unmatched. The CDR3 is made up of 17 amino acids. The CDR3 sequence is CASSTTGGSSGANVLTF. The CDR3 nucleotides read TGTGCCAGTAGTACCACAGGGGGCTCCTCTGGGGCCAACGTCCTGACTTTC.

This rearrangement joins TRBV10-3 to TRBJ1-1; 8 bases fit TRBD1. The germline V gene encodes CDR1 ENHRY and CDR2 SYGVKD. The CDR3 has 16 residues. Losses at the gene ends were 6 bases for V and 1 base for J; bases not matched to a gene: 10. CDR3 loop: CAIRGSTGTGNTEAFF. The CDR3 DNA reads TGTGCCATCAGGGGATCAACGGGGACAGGGAACACTGAAGCTTTCTTT.

The chain carries TRBV9 and TRBJ2-3, with D unclear. This CDR3 has 18 residues. CDR1 SGDLS and CDR2 YYNGEE come from the germline V gene. Trimming removed 0 bases from V and 2 bases from J, with 19 bases in between. Here the CDR3 DNA reads TGTGCCAGCAGCGTAGGTCCCTTTAAGAGCGTAATCACAGATACGCAGTATTTT. Residues: CASSVGPFKSVITDTQYF.

The chain is built from TRBV6-5 and TRBJ1-2, with TRBD1 matching 9 bases. The V segment lost 2 bases and the J segment 5 bases; nucleotides outside the gene matches: 3. Germline CDR1 MNHEY, CDR2 SVGAGI. CDR3 size: 14 residues. Here the CDR3 DNA reads TGTGCCAGCAGTTACCCCGGGACAGGGTATGGCTACACCTTC. This sequence encodes CASSYPGTGYGYTF.

This clone was recorded a few times. The genes are TRBV4-1 and TRBJ1-4, with D possibly TRBD1 on 5 matching bases. This CDR3 is built from 18 residues. From germline, CDR1 is MGHRA and CDR2 YSYEKL. V lost 0 bases to trimming and J lost 4 bases, with 18 bases between them. The CDR3: CASSQDPIPDRLNEKLFF. The CDR3 bases are TGCGCCAGCAGCCAAGATCCCATCCCCGACAGACTTAATGAAAAACTGTTTTTT.

V and J are TRBV2 and TRBJ2-7, with TRBD2 as a possible D gene (6 bases). Germline CDR1 is SNHLY and CDR2 is FYNNEI. Trimming removed 6 bases at V and 3 bases at J, with 18 bases between. CDR3 size: 15 residues. CDR3 protein: CASSRDFDVFYEQYF. Here the CDR3 DNA reads TGTGCCAGCAGCAGGGACTTCGATGTATTCTACGAGCAGTACTTC.

In its sample, this clone was seen a few times. The chain employs TRBV5-8 and TRBJ2-1; TRBD1 aligns across 8 bases. The J segment lost 6 bases and the V segment lost 4 bases, leaving 9 bases of the junction unmatched. The CDR3 is 15 residues long. Germline CDR1 is SGHTS and CDR2 is YDEGEE. The CDR3 DNA sequence: TGTGCCAGCAGCCCCGGGACAGGACGACTCAATGAGCAGTTCTTC. Its translation: CASSPGTGRLNEQFF.

This chain uses TRBV2 with TRBJ1-4; 8 bases agree with TRBD1. From germline, CDR1 is SNHLY and CDR2 FYNNEI. Germline trimming cut 3 bases from V and 7 bases from J; bases unmatched to any gene: 10. The CDR3 runs 16 residues. CDR3 DNA sequence: TGTGCCAGCAGTGAGGCCCCTCGGGACAGGTTTGAAAAACTGTTTTTT. Amino acid sequence: CASSEAPRDRFEKLFF.

V gene TRBV19 combines with J gene TRBJ2-5, with TRBD2 matching over 7 bases. The assigned J gene may be wrong: the sequence end matches TRBJ2-7 better. This CDR3 is built from 17 residues. Germline V gene lookup returns CDR1 LNHDA and CDR2 SQIVND (reference sequence). The CDR3 coding sequence is TGTGCCAGTAGTAATGTCCAGAAGTACGGGAGGTCCTACGAGCAGTACTTC. This codes for CASSNVQKYGRSYEQYF.

V usage is TRBV27 and J usage is TRBJ1-1, with D perhaps matching TRBD1 (5 bases). V was clipped by 1 base and J by 3 bases, with 12 bases between them. This CDR3 has 15 residues. CDR1 is MNHEY and CDR2 is SMNVEV in the germline V gene (reference sequence). The CDR3 bases are TGTGCCAGCAGTTTATTCCCCGGGGGTCACACTGAAGCTTTCTTT. Protein sequence: CASSLFPGGHTEAFF.

The V gene is TRBV27, the J gene TRBJ2-3, with 9 nucleotides matching TRBD1. V dropped 5 bases and J dropped 4; count of bases not matched to a gene: 7. From germline, CDR1 is MNHEY and CDR2 SMNVEV (reference sequence). The CDR3 covers 15 residues. The CDR3 region is CASSARDRASDTQYF. CDR3 in DNA: TGTGCCAGCAGTGCCCGGGACAGGGCTTCAGATACGCAGTATTTT.